This T cell receptor (beta chain) derives from a study of Graves' ophthalmopathy and Graves' hyperthyroidism. The study amplified TCR beta CDR3 regions using RNA transcripts. A first-round RT-PCR used HTBI primers, followed by a second-round multiplex PCR. Using its own MiXCR run on the multiplex PCR reads, TCRdb lists one record per CDR3 protein. The sample records 150,000 or so distinct CDR3 sequences, around 40% being singletons. Ophthalmopathy donors showed moderate-to-severe activity, CAS ≥3, NOSPECS ≥4 and a duration under 3 months. A diagnosis was made from clinical symptoms together with serum thyroxine, TRAb, thyroid ultrasound and orbital computed tomography. There are many counts of this clonotype. The CDR3 consists of 13 residues. The ends were cut back, 4 bases at V and 3 bases at J, with 7 bases in the middle.

This clonotype was obtained from a man aged 25 to 40 with Graves' ophthalmopathy. Sequencing was carried out using peripheral blood. This chain connects TRBV12-3 or TRBV12-4 to TRBJ1-3; TRBD1 is a possible D gene (5 bases). Here the CDR3 reads CASSWGSGNTIYF. DNA of the CDR3: TGTGCCAGCAGTTGGGGCAGTGGAAACACCATATATTTT.